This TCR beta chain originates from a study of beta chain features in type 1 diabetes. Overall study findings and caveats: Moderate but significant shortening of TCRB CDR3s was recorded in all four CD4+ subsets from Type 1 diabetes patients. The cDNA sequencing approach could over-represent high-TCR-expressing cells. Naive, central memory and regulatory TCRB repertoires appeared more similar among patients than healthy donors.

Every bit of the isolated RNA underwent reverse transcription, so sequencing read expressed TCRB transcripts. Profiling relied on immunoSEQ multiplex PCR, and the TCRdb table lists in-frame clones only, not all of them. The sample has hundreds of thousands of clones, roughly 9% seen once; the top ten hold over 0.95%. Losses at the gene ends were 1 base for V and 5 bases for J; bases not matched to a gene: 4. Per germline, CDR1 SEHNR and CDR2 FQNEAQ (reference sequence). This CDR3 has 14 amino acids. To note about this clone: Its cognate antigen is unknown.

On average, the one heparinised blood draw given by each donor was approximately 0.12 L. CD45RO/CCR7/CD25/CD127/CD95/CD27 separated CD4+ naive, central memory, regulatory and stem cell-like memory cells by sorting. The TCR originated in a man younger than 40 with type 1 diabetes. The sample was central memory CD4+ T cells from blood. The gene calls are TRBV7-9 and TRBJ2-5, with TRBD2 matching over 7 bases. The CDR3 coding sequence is TGTGCCAGCAGCTTAGGACTAGCCGTGGAGACCCAGTACTTC. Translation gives CASSLGLAVETQYF. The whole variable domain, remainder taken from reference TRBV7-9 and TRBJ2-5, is DTGVSQNPRHKITKRGQNVTFRCDPISEHNRLYWYRQTLGQGPEFLTYFQNEAQLEKSRLLSDRFSAERPKGSFSTLEIQRTEQGDSAMYLCASSLGLAVETQYFGPGTRLLVL.